This T cell receptor beta chain was recovered during a study of graft-versus-host responses after intestinal transplantation. Study summary: Transplants were multivisceral, liver-intestinal, or isolated intestinal. Recipients across the board were started on anti-thymocyte globulin induction, then kept on tacrolimus and steroids for approximately three years.

In regard to this clone: The antigen remains undetermined.

The repertoire was sequenced with immunoSEQ multiplex PCR; TCRdb's copy has only in-frame clones and lacks some. There are over 45,000 clones in the sample; 90% to 95% occur only once, and 0.38% lies in the top ten. The germline gives CDR1 MNHNS, CDR2 SASEGT. Trimming took 4 bases from V and 4 from J, leaving 14 bases between them. The CDR3 is made up of 15 amino acids. General observations from the study: Within allografts, high graft-versus-host to host-versus-graft clonal ratios were seen among patients with graft-donor T cell macrochimerism. Recipient marrow showed GvH clones, some seen first in ileum or blood.

This receptor was identified in a human donor who was the organ donor for an intestinal transplant. Source: unstimulated CD4+ T cells sorted from spleen or lymph node cells, taken before transplant. This chain uses TRBV6-1 with TRBJ1-3; D is perhaps TRBD1 (5 bases). CDR3 region: CASSVGGAVGNTIYF. The CDR3 bases are TGTGCCAGCAGTGTAGGAGGGGCGGTAGGAAACACCATATATTTT.